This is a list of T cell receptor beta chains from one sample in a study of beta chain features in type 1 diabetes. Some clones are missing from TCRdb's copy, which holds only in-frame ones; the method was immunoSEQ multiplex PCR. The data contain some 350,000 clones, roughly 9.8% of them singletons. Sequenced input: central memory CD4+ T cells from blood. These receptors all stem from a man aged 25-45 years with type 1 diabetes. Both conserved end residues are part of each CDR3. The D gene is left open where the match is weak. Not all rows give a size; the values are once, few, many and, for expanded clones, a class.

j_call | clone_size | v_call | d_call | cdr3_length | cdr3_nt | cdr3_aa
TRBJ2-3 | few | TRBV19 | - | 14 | TGTGCCAGTGGGCCGGAAGACAGCACAGATACGCAGTATTTT | CASGPEDSTDTQYF
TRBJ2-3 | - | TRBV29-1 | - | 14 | TGCAGCGTTGAGACAGCGTCTAGCACAGATACGCAGTATTTT | CSVETASSTDTQYF
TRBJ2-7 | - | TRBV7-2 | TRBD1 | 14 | TGTGCCAGCAGCTTTGGACAGGGCAGGTACGAGCAGTACTTC | CASSFGQGRYEQYF
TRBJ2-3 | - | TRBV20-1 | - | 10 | TGCAGTGCTAGAGAAGATACGCAGTATTTT | CSAREDTQYF
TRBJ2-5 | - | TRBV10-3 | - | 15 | TGTGCCATCAGTGAGTCTCGGACACAACAGGAGACCCAGTACTTC | CAISESRTQQETQYF
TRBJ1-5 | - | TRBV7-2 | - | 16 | TGTGCCAGCAGCCCCCATGGGGGGGGTAGGGGTCAGCCCCAGCATTTT | CASSPHGGGRGQPQHF
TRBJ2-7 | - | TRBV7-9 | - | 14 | TGCGCCAGCAGCCAAGTTGGAGGGGCCTACGAGCAGTACTTC | CASSQVGGAYEQYF
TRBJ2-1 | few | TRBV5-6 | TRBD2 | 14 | TGTGCCAGCAGCAGTACCGGGACTAGCGATGAGCAGTTCTTC | CASSSTGTSDEQFF
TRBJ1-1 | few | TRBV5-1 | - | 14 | TGCGCCAGCAGCTTGGCGGACAGTTTCACTGAAGCTTTCTTT | CASSLADSFTEAFF
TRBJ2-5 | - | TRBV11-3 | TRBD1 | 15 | TGTGCCAGCAGCTCCCGAAGGGACAGCCAAGAGACCCAGTACTTC | CASSSRRDSQETQYF
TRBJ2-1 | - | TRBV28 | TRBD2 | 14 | TGTGCCAGCAGTTTGATGATGCGGGAGGATGAGCAGTTCTTC | CASSLMMREDEQFF
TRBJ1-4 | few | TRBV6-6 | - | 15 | TGTGCCAGCAGTTACACGGCGCGGACGTCAGAAAAACTGTTTTTT | CASSYTARTSEKLFF
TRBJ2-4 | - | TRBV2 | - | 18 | TGTGCCAGCAGTGATAGAGGCAGAAGAGAGATAGCCAAAAACATTCAGTACTTC | CASSDRGRREIAKNIQYF
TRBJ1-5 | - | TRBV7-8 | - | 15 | TGTGCCAGCAGCTTAGACGCAGGGCATAATCAGCCCCAGCATTTT | CASSLDAGHNQPQHF
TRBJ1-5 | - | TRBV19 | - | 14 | TGTGCCAGTAGTATTCAGGACCTAAATCAGCCCCAGCATTTT | CASSIQDLNQPQHF
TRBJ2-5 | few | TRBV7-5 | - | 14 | TGTGCCAGAAGCCCCCCGGCCCCCCAAGAGACCCAGTACTTC | CARSPPAPQETQYF
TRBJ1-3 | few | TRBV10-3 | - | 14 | TGTGCCATCAGCCCGGGGAAAGGAAGTGACACCATATATTTT | CAISPGKGSDTIYF
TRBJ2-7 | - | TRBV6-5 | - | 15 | TGTGCCAGCAACTTCGGACCATCCTACTCCTACGAGCAGTACTTC | CASNFGPSYSYEQYF
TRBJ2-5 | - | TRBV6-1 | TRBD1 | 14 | TGTGCCAGCAGTGAGCAGACAGGGTACGAGACCCAGTACTTC | CASSEQTGYETQYF
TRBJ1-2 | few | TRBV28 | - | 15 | TGTGCCAGCAGTTTAGGCGGCCAGGGTAGAGGTGGCTACACCTTC | CASSLGGQGRGGYTF